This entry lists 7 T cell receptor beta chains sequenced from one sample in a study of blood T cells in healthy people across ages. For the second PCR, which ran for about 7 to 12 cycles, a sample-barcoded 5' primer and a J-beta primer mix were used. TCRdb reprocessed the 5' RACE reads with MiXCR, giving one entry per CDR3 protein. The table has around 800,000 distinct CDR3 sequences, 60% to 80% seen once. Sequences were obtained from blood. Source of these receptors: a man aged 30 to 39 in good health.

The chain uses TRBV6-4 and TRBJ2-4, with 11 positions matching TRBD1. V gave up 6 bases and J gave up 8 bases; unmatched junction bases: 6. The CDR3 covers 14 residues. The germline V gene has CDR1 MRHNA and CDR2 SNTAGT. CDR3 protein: CASSRTGGSDIQYF. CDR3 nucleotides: TGTGCCAGCAGCAGGACAGGGGGCTCGGACATTCAGTACTTC.

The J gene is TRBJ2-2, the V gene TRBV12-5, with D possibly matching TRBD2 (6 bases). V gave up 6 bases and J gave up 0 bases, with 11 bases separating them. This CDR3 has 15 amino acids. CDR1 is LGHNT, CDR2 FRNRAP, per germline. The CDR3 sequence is CASGAGTANTGELFF. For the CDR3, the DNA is TGTGCTAGTGGCGCCGGGACTGCGAACACCGGGGAGCTGTTTTTT.

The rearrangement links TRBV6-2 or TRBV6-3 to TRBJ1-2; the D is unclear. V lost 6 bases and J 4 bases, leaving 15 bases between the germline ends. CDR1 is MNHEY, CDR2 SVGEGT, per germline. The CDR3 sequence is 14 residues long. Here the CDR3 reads CASSEVADSYGYTF. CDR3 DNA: TGTGCCAGCAGCGAGGTGGCGGACTCCTATGGCTACACCTTC.

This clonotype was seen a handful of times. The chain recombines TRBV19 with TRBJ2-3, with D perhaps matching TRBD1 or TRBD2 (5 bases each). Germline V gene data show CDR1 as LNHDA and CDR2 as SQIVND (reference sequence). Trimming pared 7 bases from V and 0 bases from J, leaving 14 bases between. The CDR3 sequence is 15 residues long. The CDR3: CASIPRGSSTDTQYF. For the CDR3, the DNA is TGTGCCAGTATCCCTCGGGGCAGCAGCACAGATACGCAGTATTTT. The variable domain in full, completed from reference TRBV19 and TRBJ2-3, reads DGGITQSPKYLFRKEGQNVTLSCEQNLNHDAMYWYRQDPGQGLRLIYYSQIVNDFQKGDIAEGYSVSREKKESFPLTVTSAQKNPTAFYLCASIPRGSSTDTQYFGPGTRLTVL.

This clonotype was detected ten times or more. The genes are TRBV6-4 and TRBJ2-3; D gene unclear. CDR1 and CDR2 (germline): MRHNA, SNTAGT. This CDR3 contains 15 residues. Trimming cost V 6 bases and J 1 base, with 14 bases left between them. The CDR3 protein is CASSPSLSGTDTQYF. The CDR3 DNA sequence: TGTGCCAGCAGCCCGAGCCTATCGGGCACAGATACGCAGTATTTT.

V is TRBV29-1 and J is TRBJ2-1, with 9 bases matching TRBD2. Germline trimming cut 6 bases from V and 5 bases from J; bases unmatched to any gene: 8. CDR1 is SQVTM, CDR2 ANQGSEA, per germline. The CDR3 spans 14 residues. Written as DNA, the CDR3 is TGCAGCGTCGCAACTAGCGGGTACGACAATGAGCAGTTCTTC. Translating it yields CSVATSGYDNEQFF.

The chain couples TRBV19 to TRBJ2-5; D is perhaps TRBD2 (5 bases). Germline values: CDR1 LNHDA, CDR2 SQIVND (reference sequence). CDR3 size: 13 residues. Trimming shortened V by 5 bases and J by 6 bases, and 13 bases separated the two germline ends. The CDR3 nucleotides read TGTGCCAGTAGTGAGCAGGCGGGTAAGACCCAGTACTTC. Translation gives CASSEQAGKTQYF.